Listed here are 20 T cell receptor beta chains from one sample, sequenced in a study of blood T cell repertoires in COVID-19 (dated by TCRdb to about 2020). The library was generated by the immunoSEQ multiplex PCR assay. TCRdb mirrors the immuneACCESS table, restricted to in-frame sequences. Some clones are absent from its copies; in checked studies, under half trace to an unresolved V gene, and the reason for the others is unknown. Present in this sample are roughly 65,000 clones, about 81% of which were seen just once. The biggest ten clones account for 15% to 19% of the sample. The sample comprised peripheral blood. The receptors were sampled from an elderly man with acute or convalescent COVID-19.

For the CDR3, the DNA is TGTGCCAGCAGCAAACTAGAAGCCACAGATACGCAGTATTTT. Protein product: CASSKLEATDTQYF. The V gene is TRBV7-6, the J gene TRBJ2-3; tentative D call: TRBD2 (5 bases). V shed 5 bases and J shed 2 bases, with 11 bases lying between them. CDR1 is SGHVS and CDR2 is FNYEAQ in the germline V gene. CDR3 length: 14 residues. Together with reference TRBV7-6 and TRBJ2-3, the CDR3 gives the full variable domain: GAGVSQSPRYKVTKRGQDVALRCDPISGHVSLYWYRQALGQGPEFLTYFNYEAQQDKSGLPNDRFSAERPEGSISTLTIQRTEQRDSAMYRCASSKLEATDTQYFGPGTRLTVL.

This rearrangement joins TRBV6-4 to TRBJ1-1; TRBD1 matches 7 bases. From germline, CDR1 is MRHNA and CDR2 SNTAGT. The junction had 10 bases not matched to a gene; V was cut back by 6 bases and J by 6 bases. CDR3 length equals 14 residues. In DNA, the CDR3 is TGTGCCAGCAGCACCGGGACAGAGTCTCCTGAAGCTTTCTTT. Protein product: CASSTGTESPEAFF.

The chain combines TRBV18 with TRBJ2-1; 9 bases agree with TRBD2. J gave up 4 bases and V 3 bases, and 7 bases lay outside the gene matches. Germline CDR1 and CDR2: KGHSH and LQKENI. The CDR3 covers 16 residues. This chain's CDR3 is CASSPGGAGGYNEQFF. The CDR3 region has the DNA TGTGCCAGCTCACCCGGCGGAGCGGGGGGATACAATGAGCAGTTCTTC. Combining the CDR3 with reference TRBV18 and TRBJ2-1 gives the whole variable domain NAGVMQNPRHLVRRRGQEARLRCSPMKGHSHVYWYRQLPEEGLKFMVYLQKENIIDESGMPKERFSAEFPKEGPSILRIQQVVRGDSAAYFCASSPGGAGGYNEQFFGPGTRLTVL.

In nucleotides, the CDR3 is TGCGCCAGCACCCAAACCGGGAGGGCCGGAAACGAGCAGTACTTC. This gives the protein CASTQTGRAGNEQYF. This sequence joins TRBV5-1 and TRBJ2-7, with TRBD2 matching 8 bases. CDR1 SGHRS and CDR2 YFSETQ come from the germline V gene. The CDR3 has 15 residues. Trimming took 6 bases from V and 5 from J; bases not matched to a gene: 13.

The rearrangement joins TRBV2 to TRBJ1-1, with no clear D. The CDR3 spans 12 residues. The germline CDR1 and CDR2 sequences are SNHLY and FYNNEI. The V end lost 4 bases, the J end lost 6 bases, and 9 bases lay between the germline ends. CDR3 nucleotides: TGTGCCAGCAGTGCAGAGAGCGCTGAAGCTTTCTTT. Its protein product is CASSAESAEAFF.

The gene calls are TRBV7-9 and TRBJ1-2, with D possibly matching TRBD1 (6 bases). The ends were cut back, 5 bases at V and 7 bases at J, with 11 bases in the middle. This CDR3 is 12 amino acids long. From germline, CDR1 is SEHNR and CDR2 FQNEAQ (reference sequence). CDR3 residues: CASSNRDRGYTF. The DNA of the CDR3 is TGTGCCAGCAGCAACAGGGACCGTGGCTACACCTTC.

This chain joins TRBV15 and TRBJ2-2; D is perhaps TRBD1 (5 bases). The CDR3 spans 13 residues. Trimming shortened V by 4 bases and J by 7 bases, and 10 bases separated the two germline ends. Germline-derived CDR1 and CDR2 are LNHNV and YYDKDF (reference sequence). CDR3 sequence (DNA): TGTGCCACCAGCAATCAGGGATACGGGGAGCTGTTTTTT. It encodes CATSNQGYGELFF. Variable domain in full (rest from reference TRBV15 and TRBJ2-2): DAMVIQNPRYQVTQFGKPVTLSCSQTLNHNVMYWYQQKSSQAPKLLFHYYDKDFNNEADTPDNFQSRRPNTSFCFLDIRSPGLGDTAMYLCATSNQGYGELFFGEGSRLTVL.

CDR3 nucleotide sequence: TGCGCCAGCAGCCAAGTCGGCAGGGGGCAGGCACAGCCCCAGCATTTT. Protein: CASSQVGRGQAQPQHF. The gene calls are TRBV4-1 and TRBJ1-5; TRBD1 agrees at 8 bases. The CDR3 covers 16 residues. The germline V gene has CDR1 MGHRA and CDR2 YSYEKL. V shed 1 base, J shed 7 bases, and the junction held 9 bases outside the gene matches.

The chain carries TRBV11-2 and TRBJ1-4, with TRBD1 as a possible D gene (5 bases). Germline lookup yields CDR1 SGHAT and CDR2 FQNNGV. Trimming took 5 bases from V and 8 from J, leaving 15 bases between them. This CDR3 has 14 residues. This CDR3 reads CASSLGRGSEKLFF. CDR3 in DNA: TGTGCCAGCAGCCTAGGACGGGGGAGCGAAAAACTGTTTTTT.

The V call is TRBV7-2, the J call TRBJ2-3, with TRBD2 matching over 14 bases. Germline-derived CDR1 and CDR2 are SGHTA and FQGNSA. The CDR3 runs 16 residues. The V segment lost 4 bases and the J segment 6 bases; nucleotides outside the gene matches: 6. This chain's CDR3 is CASSWTSGGPRDTQYF. CDR3 DNA: TGTGCCAGCAGCTGGACTAGCGGGGGGCCAAGGGATACGCAGTATTTT.

CDR3: CASEGQGGETQYF. The CDR3 DNA reads as TGTGCCAGCGAAGGACAGGGCGGCGAGACCCAGTACTTC. The V and J genes are TRBV2 and TRBJ2-5, with TRBD1 matching over 8 bases. This CDR3 comprises 13 residues. The germline V gene has CDR1 SNHLY and CDR2 FYNNEI. Germline trimming cut 8 bases from V and 5 bases from J; bases unmatched to any gene: 7. The full variable domain, with the rest looked up from reference TRBV2 and TRBJ2-5, is EPEVTQTPSHQVTQMGQEVILRCVPISNHLYFYWYRQILGQKVEFLVSFYNNEISEKSEIFDDQFSVERPDGSNFTLKIRSTKLEDSAMYFCASEGQGGETQYFGPGTRLLVL.

This clone came up once. The chain carries TRBV4-3 and TRBJ1-2, with 8 nucleotides matching TRBD1. Unmatched junction bases numbered 13, after V lost 2 bases and J lost 2 bases. The V gene's germline CDR1 is LGHNA and CDR2 YSLEER. The CDR3 totals 18 residues. The CDR3 sequence is CASSQFRGQGATNYGYTF. The CDR3 bases are TGCGCCAGCAGCCAATTCCGGGGGCAGGGGGCAACGAACTATGGCTACACCTTC.

The chain carries TRBV12-3 or TRBV12-4 and TRBJ1-2, with 9 positions matching TRBD1. The CDR3 has 13 residues. With V trimmed by 5 bases and J by 7 bases, 5 bases remained unmatched. The CDR3 sequence: CASSPGTGFGYTF. The DNA of the CDR3 is TGTGCCAGCAGTCCCGGGACAGGGTTTGGCTACACCTTC.

This clone was found once. V and J are TRBV7-8 and TRBJ1-3; the D gene is possibly TRBD1 (6 bases). This CDR3 region has 15 residues. Trimming pared 4 bases from V and 0 bases from J, leaving 10 bases between. CDR1 and CDR2 (germline): SGHVS, FQNEAQ. CDR3 bases: TGTGCCAGCAGCTCATGGACAGTCTCTGGAAACACCATATATTTT. Its translation is CASSSWTVSGNTIYF.

The rearrangement links TRBV6-5 to TRBJ2-7; 11 bases map to TRBD1. Germline trimming cut 6 bases from V and 3 bases from J; bases unmatched to any gene: 7. The CDR3 contains 15 residues. CDR1 and CDR2 (germline): MNHEY, SVGAGI. For the CDR3, the DNA is TGTGCCAGCAGACAGGACAGGGGGCTTCTCTACGAGCAGTACTTC. It specifies CASRQDRGLLYEQYF.

This clone was counted a few times. The chain carries TRBV3-1 (or the pseudogene TRBV3-2) and TRBJ2-7; no definite D call. The CDR3 spans 12 residues. CDR1 and CDR2 (germline): LGHDT, YNNKEL (reference sequence). The germline V and J ends were trimmed by 4 bases and 7 bases, with 11 bases remaining between them. CDR3 in DNA: TGTGCCAGCAGCCGCGTGGTGGAGGAGCAGTACTTC. It translates to CASSRVVEEQYF.

The rearrangement joins TRBV7-3 to TRBJ1-1; D not certain. Germline V gives CDR1 SGHTA, CDR2 FQGTGA. CDR3 length equals 14 residues. Trimming pared 2 bases from V and 0 bases from J, leaving 7 bases between. DNA for the CDR3: TGTGCCAGCAGCTTAGGGCAGTTGAACACTGAAGCTTTCTTT. It translates to CASSLGQLNTEAFF.

The chain couples TRBV5-4 to TRBJ2-7; TRBD2 aligns across 10 bases. This CDR3 has 16 amino acids. V lost 2 bases, J lost 6 bases, and 11 bases stayed unmatched. Germline V gene lookup returns CDR1 SGHNT and CDR2 YYREEE (reference sequence). The CDR3 region has the DNA TGTGCCAGCAGCTTCCGCCCTAGCGGGAGAGGGTCCGAGCAGTACTTC. Residues: CASSFRPSGRGSEQYF.

The V and J genes are TRBV7-4 and TRBJ1-5; 11 positions match TRBD1. Germline CDR1 SGHVT, CDR2 SQSDAQ. V was pared by 5 bases and J by 2 bases, with 11 bases of the junction left unmatched. The CDR3 contains 18 residues. The DNA for the CDR3 is TGTGCCAGCAGCGCCCGGGACAGGGGGTTCGTTGGCAATCAGCCCCAGCATTTT. It specifies CASSARDRGFVGNQPQHF.

The chain links TRBV12-3 or TRBV12-4 to TRBJ2-7; maybe TRBD2 (6 bases). The V and J ends lost 11 bases and 0 bases respectively, with 11 bases between them. The length of the CDR3 is 12 residues. DNA for the CDR3: TGTGCCGTCGGGACTGGCTCCTACGAGCAGTACTTC. Its translation: CAVGTGSYEQYF.